One T cell receptor (beta chain) is described in this entry. The antigen is undetermined. This sample was included in a study of beta chain features in type 1 diabetes. Whole-study findings and limits: TCRB CDR3s from Type 1 diabetes patients were moderately but significantly shorter in all four CD4+ subsets.

Expressed TCRB transcripts were sequenced because the entire RNA isolate underwent reverse transcription. The repertoire was sequenced with immunoSEQ multiplex PCR; TCRdb's copy has only in-frame clones and lacks some. Of tens of thousands of clones listed, about 40% are singletons. The V end was cut by 0 bases, the J end by 1 base, with 12 bases between. The germline V gene encodes CDR1 SGDLS and CDR2 YYNGEE. There are 16 residues in the CDR3. The sequencing sample was made of Tregs from blood. The TCR sequence derives from a man aged 30-40 years with type 1 diabetes. The gene calls are TRBV9 and TRBJ2-3; D uncertain. The CDR3 coding sequence is TGTGCCAGCAGCGTAGATGGGCCGTACCGCACAGATACGCAGTATTTT. It yields the protein CASSVDGPYRTDTQYF.